One and the same sample provided the 27 T cell receptor beta chains below, sequenced in a study of T cell changes during pregnancy in multiple sclerosis. Using immunoSEQ multiplex PCR, the repertoire was profiled, and TCRdb retains in-frame clones only, with some absent. Of 85,000 to 110,000 clones listed, roughly 92% are singletons. The sample in question was peripheral blood, obtained after pregnancy. The receptor set was obtained from a female donor with multiple sclerosis, enrolled in a pregnancy study.

V is TRBV7-9 and J is TRBJ2-1; 7 bases map to TRBD2. The trim removed 3 bases at V and 4 bases at J, leaving 6 bases unmatched. The length of the CDR3 is 15 residues. Germline CDR1 is SEHNR and CDR2 is FQNEAQ (reference sequence). CDR3 loop: CASSFGGSLYNEQFF. The CDR3 DNA is TGTGCCAGCAGCTTCGGGGGGTCTTTATACAATGAGCAGTTCTTC. The full variable domain, its missing parts supplied by reference TRBV7-9 and TRBJ2-1, is DTGVSQNPRHKITKRGQNVTFRCDPISEHNRLYWYRQTLGQGPEFLTYFQNEAQLEKSRLLSDRFSAERPKGSFSTLEIQRTEQGDSAMYLCASSFGGSLYNEQFFGPGTRLTVL.

The chain recombines TRBV7-2 with TRBJ2-7; 13 bases line up with TRBD2. Germline assignment: CDR1 SGHTA and CDR2 FQGNSA. The length of the CDR3 is 18 residues. The V segment lost 5 bases and the J segment 0 bases; nucleotides outside the gene matches: 10. The CDR3 nucleotides are TGTGCCAGCAGCCCTAAGACTAGCGGGGGGTCAAACTCCTACGAGCAGTACTTC. Translating it yields CASSPKTSGGSNSYEQYF.

This chain uses TRBV7-3 with TRBJ2-3; D uncertain. The V and J ends lost 3 bases and 2 bases respectively, with 6 bases between them. Per germline, CDR1 SGHTA and CDR2 FQGTGA. The CDR3 is 13 amino acids. In DNA form, the CDR3 reads TGTGCCAGCAGCTTCCAGGTCACAGATACGCAGTATTTT. Amino acid sequence: CASSFQVTDTQYF. Full variable domain (remainder filled in from reference TRBV7-3 and TRBJ2-3): GAGVSQTPSNKVTEKGKYVELRCDPISGHTALYWYRQSLGQGPEFLIYFQGTGAADDSGLPNDRFFAVRPEGSVSTLKIQRTERGDSAVYLCASSFQVTDTQYFGPGTRLTVL.

This chain uses TRBV29-1 with TRBJ1-1; D gene ambiguous. CDR1 SQVTM and CDR2 ANQGSEA come from the germline V gene. V was shortened by 0 bases and J by 5 bases, with 16 bases between the two germline ends. This CDR3 is built from 15 residues. CDR3 nucleotide sequence: TGCAGCGTTGAAGATCAACACAGCGCGGGGACTGAAGCTTTCTTT. Translated, it gives CSVEDQHSAGTEAFF.

The chain employs TRBV7-9 and TRBJ2-3, with 8 bases matching TRBD2. V trimming: 4 bases; J trimming: 0 bases; junction bases outside the gene matches: 9. Germline values: CDR1 SEHNR, CDR2 FQNEAQ (reference sequence). CDR3 length: 17 amino acids. CDR3 in DNA: TGTGCCAGCAGCTCCCGGGGGGGCGGGAGCAGCACAGATACGCAGTATTTT. It encodes CASSSRGGGSSTDTQYF.

The chain uses TRBV7-3 and TRBJ2-3; 7 bases match TRBD2. Germline assignment: CDR1 SGHTA and CDR2 FQGTGA. This CDR3 spans 13 amino acids. With V trimmed by 0 bases and J by 9 bases, 3 bases remained unmatched. The DNA for the CDR3 is TGTGCCAGCAGCTTAACGCCGCGGGAGACGCAGTATTTT. Protein sequence: CASSLTPRETQYF.

This clone was detected only once. The genes are TRBV27 and TRBJ2-1, with 7 bases that match TRBD1. Germline loops: CDR1 MNHEY, CDR2 SMNVEV (reference sequence). V gave up 5 bases and J gave up 0 bases; unmatched junction bases: 13. There are 18 residues in the CDR3. This CDR3 reads CASSMSRGYRGSYNEQFF. The CDR3 nucleotides are TGTGCCAGCAGTATGAGCAGGGGCTACAGGGGCTCCTACAATGAGCAGTTCTTC.

V is TRBV5-8 and J is TRBJ1-5, with D unclear. V gave up 1 base and J gave up 2 bases, with 7 bases separating them. Germline V CDR1 and CDR2: SGHTS, YDEGEE. The CDR3 covers 14 residues. CDR3: CASSLSVGNQPQHF. The CDR3 nucleotides are TGTGCCAGCAGCTTGAGCGTAGGCAATCAGCCCCAGCATTTT.

The genes are TRBV9 and TRBJ2-2; 10 nucleotides agree with TRBD1. There are 16 residues in the CDR3. CDR1 and CDR2 (germline): SGDLS, YYNGEE. Trimming at V came to 3 bases and at J to 3 bases, leaving 5 bases not matched to a gene. For the CDR3, the DNA is TGTGCCAGCAGCGCACCCGGGACAGGGGACACCGGGGAGCTGTTTTTT. It translates to CASSAPGTGDTGELFF.

This clone was observed once. The genes are TRBV18 and TRBJ1-3, with TRBD1 identical over 9 bases. The CDR3 is 18 amino acids. J lost 0 bases, V lost 2 bases, and 8 bases had no gene match. The V gene's germline CDR1 is KGHSH and CDR2 LQKENI. The CDR3 DNA sequence: TGTGCCAGCTCACCAGTAGGACAGGGGATTTCCTCTGGAAACACCATATATTTT. Translating it yields CASSPVGQGISSGNTIYF.

The CDR3 sequence: CASSPSGSSAYEQYF. The CDR3 bases are TGTGCCAGCAGCCCTAGCGGGAGTTCGGCCTACGAGCAGTACTTC. The chain uses TRBV7-2 and TRBJ2-7, with TRBD2 identical over 10 bases. V shed 5 bases and J 2 bases; nucleotides not matched to a gene: 6. The CDR3 is made up of 15 amino acids. CDR1 and CDR2 from the germline V gene are SGHTA and FQGNSA.

The chain combines TRBV10-3 with TRBJ1-2; 10 positions match TRBD1. Germline CDR1 and CDR2: ENHRY and SYGVKD. The CDR3 has 14 residues. Unmatched junction bases numbered 5, after V lost 6 bases and J lost 4 bases. The CDR3 nucleotides read TGTGCCATCAGAGGGACAGGGGCATCCTATGGCTACACCTTC. The encoded protein is CAIRGTGASYGYTF.

The chain has TRBV7-9 and TRBJ2-7, with D uncertain. The CDR3 totals 11 residues. CDR1 is SEHNR and CDR2 is FQNEAQ in the germline V gene (reference sequence). Trimming took 5 bases from V and 4 from J, leaving 6 bases between them. This chain's CDR3 is CASSESYEQYF. CDR3 nucleotides: TGTGCCAGCAGCGAGAGTTACGAGCAGTACTTC. The variable domain in full, completed from reference TRBV7-9 and TRBJ2-7, reads DTGVSQNPRHKITKRGQNVTFRCDPISEHNRLYWYRQTLGQGPEFLTYFQNEAQLEKSRLLSDRFSAERPKGSFSTLEIQRTEQGDSAMYLCASSESYEQYFGPGTRLTVT.

The gene calls are TRBV27 and TRBJ1-2; 7 nucleotides agree with TRBD1. In germline, CDR1 is MNHEY, CDR2 SMNVEV (reference sequence). The length of the CDR3 is 14 residues. V shed 4 bases, J shed 4 bases, and the junction held 6 bases outside the gene matches. CDR3 loop: CASSSSGTVYGYTF. The DNA of the CDR3 is TGTGCCAGCAGTTCGTCCGGGACAGTCTATGGCTACACCTTC.

The CDR3 region has the DNA TGTGCCAGCAGCCCCCCCGGGGGACAGGAGACCCAGTACTTC. This sequence encodes CASSPPGGQETQYF. The chain recombines TRBV9 with TRBJ2-5, with a possible D match to TRBD1 (7 bases). The V end was cut by 4 bases, the J end by 5 bases, with 15 bases between. CDR3 size: 14 residues. Germline V CDR1 and CDR2: SGDLS, YYNGEE.

This clone has a single count. The V call is TRBV5-1, the J call TRBJ2-3, with D possibly being TRBD1 (7 bases). Germline-derived CDR1 and CDR2 are SGHRS and YFSETQ. Trimming removed 3 bases at V and 3 bases at J, with 11 bases between. This CDR3 region has 14 residues. CDR3 in amino acids: CASSSRGTTDTQYF. Written as DNA, the CDR3 is TGCGCCAGCAGCTCCAGGGGGACTACAGATACGCAGTATTTT. Full variable domain (outside the CDR3, taken from reference TRBV5-1 and TRBJ2-3): KAGVTQTPRYLIKTRGQQVTLSCSPISGHRSVSWYQQTPGQGLQFLFEYFSETQRNKGNFPGRFSGRQFSNSRSEMNVSTLELGDSALYLCASSSRGTTDTQYFGPGTRLTVL.

The chain is built from TRBV27 and TRBJ2-2; 10 nucleotides agree with TRBD1. Germline CDR1 and CDR2: MNHEY and SMNVEV (reference sequence). The CDR3 has 21 amino acids. The junction had 21 bases not matched to a gene; V was cut back by 6 bases and J by 2 bases. In DNA, the CDR3 is TGTGCCAGCAGCAAGACCGGGACAGGGGTGGAAGCTAGCGAAAACACCGGGGAGCTGTTTTTT. It codes for CASSKTGTGVEASENTGELFF.

V usage is TRBV4-2 and J usage is TRBJ2-2; D is unclear. This CDR3 region has 15 residues. Trimming took off 4 bases at V and 5 bases at J, with 14 bases between the two ends. Germline CDR1 is LGHNA and CDR2 is YNFKEQ. The CDR3 DNA is TGTGCCAGCAGCCGTCCGGTAGTGAATACCGGGGAGCTGTTTTTT. This encodes CASSRPVVNTGELFF.

This chain connects TRBV13 to TRBJ1-2; 7 nucleotides align to TRBD1. Trimming took 4 bases from V and 10 from J; bases not matched to a gene: 21. The CDR3 covers 17 residues. Germline lookup yields CDR1 PRHDT and CDR2 FYEKMQ (reference sequence). DNA of the CDR3: TGTGCCAGCAGCTCCCCAAATAAACCGGGACAGCAGTTTTACTACACCTTC. Its translation: CASSSPNKPGQQFYYTF.

The genes are TRBV10-1 and TRBJ1-1; no clear D gene. This CDR3 comprises 21 residues. Per the germline V gene, CDR1 is WNHNN and CDR2 is SYGVQD (reference sequence). V was cut by 8 bases and J by 3 bases, with 37 bases left in between. The CDR3, as DNA: TGCGCCAGCGCGAGCGGCCCGCTGATTATCGACCCCCGCAGACGGTACACTGAAGCTTTCTTT. This codes for CASASGPLIIDPRRRYTEAFF.

This chain connects TRBV27 to TRBJ2-7; TRBD1 is a possible D gene (8 bases). Trimming removed 5 bases from V and 4 bases from J, with 21 bases in between. The CDR3 covers 16 residues. CDR1 is MNHEY and CDR2 is SMNVEV in the germline V gene (reference sequence). DNA for the CDR3: TGTGCCAGCAGTGCGCAGTACAGGGGGGGGTCTTACGAGCAGTACTTC. It specifies CASSAQYRGGSYEQYF.

The gene calls are TRBV11-3 and TRBJ2-2; tentatively, D is TRBD1 (5 bases). The CDR3 contains 14 residues. With 3 bases removed from V and 5 bases from J, the gap between germline ends came to 10 bases. Germline CDR1 and CDR2: SGHNT and YENEEA. The CDR3 reads CASSLGQGTGELFF. Here the CDR3 DNA reads TGTGCCAGCAGCTTGGGCCAGGGTACCGGGGAGCTGTTTTTT.

The J gene is TRBJ2-7, the V gene TRBV6-1; 11 bases are shared with TRBD2. CDR1 MNHNS and CDR2 SASEGT come from the germline V gene. V trimming: 11 bases; J trimming: 3 bases; junction bases outside the gene matches: 9. The CDR3 has 14 amino acids. CDR3 sequence: CAAPRGLADYEQYF. The CDR3, as DNA: TGTGCCGCACCGAGGGGACTAGCGGACTACGAGCAGTACTTC.

This chain connects TRBV5-1 to TRBJ1-1, with 7 nucleotides matching TRBD1. Trimming removed 7 bases from V and 4 bases from J; junction bases left unmatched: 13. Germline V gene lookup returns CDR1 SGHRS and CDR2 YFSETQ. The CDR3 has 15 residues. CDR3 nucleotide sequence: TGCGCCAGCGCCTTAGACAGGGTTGGGGTCACTGAAGCTTTCTTT. Its translation: CASALDRVGVTEAFF.

J is TRBJ1-2 and V is TRBV21-1; the D segment call TRBD1 is taken from the table without a DNA check. TRBV21-1 is given as a pseudogene. This CDR3 comprises 12 residues. The CDR3 DNA reads as TGTGCGAAGGGGGTTGGGGTCTATGGCTACACCTTC. It translates to CAKGVGVYGYTF.

V gene TRBV7-9 combines with J gene TRBJ2-7; the D is unclear. V was pared by 3 bases and J by 5 bases, with 14 bases between. Germline V CDR1 and CDR2: SEHNR, FQNEAQ (reference sequence). The CDR3 runs 14 residues. CDR3 sequence (DNA): TGTGCCAGCAGCTTGTCGGTACAGATCCACGAGCAGTACTTC. It specifies CASSLSVQIHEQYF.

The chain joins TRBV19 to TRBJ1-2; D not resolved. This CDR3 has 15 residues. Germline V gene sequence: CDR1 LNHDA, CDR2 SQIVND (reference sequence). V was clipped by 5 bases and J by 7 bases, with 20 bases between them. The CDR3 loop reads CASSGPGTGGGGYTF. In DNA, the CDR3 is TGTGCCAGTAGTGGGCCGGGCACGGGAGGAGGTGGCTACACCTTC.